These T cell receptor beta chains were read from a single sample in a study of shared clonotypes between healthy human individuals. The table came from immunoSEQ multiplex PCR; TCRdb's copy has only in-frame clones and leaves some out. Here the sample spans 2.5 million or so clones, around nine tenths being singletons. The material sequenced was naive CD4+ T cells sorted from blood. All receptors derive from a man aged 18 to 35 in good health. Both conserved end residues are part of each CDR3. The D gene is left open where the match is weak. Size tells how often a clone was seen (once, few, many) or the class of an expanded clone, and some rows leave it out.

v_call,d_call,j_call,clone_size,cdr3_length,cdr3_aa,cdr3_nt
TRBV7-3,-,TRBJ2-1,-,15,CASSLRPGHNNEQFF,TGTGCCAGCAGCTTAAGGCCCGGACACAACAATGAGCAGTTCTTC
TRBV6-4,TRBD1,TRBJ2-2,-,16,CASSAGTGGDTGELFF,TGTGCCAGCAGTGCCGGGACAGGGGGCGACACCGGGGAGCTGTTTTTT
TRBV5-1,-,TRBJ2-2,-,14,CASSLLINTGELFF,TGCGCCAGCAGCTTGCTTATAAACACCGGGGAGCTGTTTTTT
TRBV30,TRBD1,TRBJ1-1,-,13,CAWRGQGGLEAFF,TGTGCCTGGAGAGGACAGGGGGGACTTGAAGCTTTCTTT
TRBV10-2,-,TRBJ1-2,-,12,CASSDSGHGYTF,TGCGCCAGCAGTGATTCGGGGCATGGCTACACCTTC
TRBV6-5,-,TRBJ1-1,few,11,CASRMNTEAFF,TGTGCCAGCAGGATGAACACTGAAGCTTTCTTT
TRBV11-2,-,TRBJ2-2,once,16,CASSLVPGRVPGELFF,TGTGCCAGCAGCTTAGTCCCGGGACGAGTGCCCGGGGAGCTGTTTTTT
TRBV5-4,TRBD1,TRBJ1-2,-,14,CASSQGQGGYGYTF,TGTGCCAGCAGCCAAGGACAGGGTGGCTATGGCTACACCTTC
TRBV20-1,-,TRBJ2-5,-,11,CSARLGETQYF,TGCAGTGCTAGACTAGGGGAGACCCAGTACTTC
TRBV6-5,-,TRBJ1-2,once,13,CASVPSSLGGYTF,TGTGCCAGCGTCCCCAGTTCGTTGGGTGGCTACACCTTC
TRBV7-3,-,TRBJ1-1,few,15,CASSLGGGVNTEAFF,TGTGCCAGCAGCTTAGGTGGAGGGGTGAACACTGAAGCTTTCTTT
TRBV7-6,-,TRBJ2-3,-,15,CASSLGAGRTDTQYF,TGTGCCAGCAGCTTAGGGGCGGGACGCACAGATACGCAGTATTTT
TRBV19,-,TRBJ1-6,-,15,CASSGLVGDSSPLHF,TGTGCCAGTAGTGGTTTAGTAGGGGATTCTTCACCCCTCCACTTT
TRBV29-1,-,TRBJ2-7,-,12,CSVEVSHYEQYF,TGCAGCGTTGAAGTCAGTCACTACGAGCAGTACTTC
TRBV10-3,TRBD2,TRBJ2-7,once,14,CAIKTASGNYEQYF,TGTGCCATCAAGACCGCTAGCGGAAACTACGAGCAGTACTTC
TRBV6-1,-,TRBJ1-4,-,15,CASSEIGPSAEKLFF,TGTGCCAGCAGTGAAATTGGGCCCTCGGCAGAAAAACTGTTTTTT
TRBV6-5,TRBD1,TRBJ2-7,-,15,CASSPRTGQLYEQYF,TGTGCCAGCAGCCCCAGGACAGGGCAACTCTACGAGCAGTACTTC
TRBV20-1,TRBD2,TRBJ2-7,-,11,CSPQREYEQYF,TGCAGCCCCCAGCGGGAGTACGAGCAGTACTTC
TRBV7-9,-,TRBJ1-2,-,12,CASSGGAYGYTF,TGTGCCAGCAGCGGGGGGGCCTATGGCTACACCTTC
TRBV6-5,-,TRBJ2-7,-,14,CASSSPRQGSEQYF,TGTGCCAGCAGTTCCCCTCGGCAGGGCAGCGAGCAGTACTTC
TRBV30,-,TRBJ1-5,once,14,CAWSPGKRDQPQHF,TGTGCCTGGAGCCCAGGGAAGAGGGATCAGCCCCAGCATTTT
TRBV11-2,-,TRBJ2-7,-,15,CASSLDRLGGHEQYF,TGTGCCAGCAGCTTAGATCGACTAGGAGGGCACGAGCAGTACTTC
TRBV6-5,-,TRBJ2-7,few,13,CASSYTWAYEQYF,TGTGCCAGCAGTTACACTTGGGCCTACGAGCAGTACTTC
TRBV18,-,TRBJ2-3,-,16,CASSLSLASSTDTQYF,TGTGCCAGCTCACTCTCCCTAGCGTCCAGCACAGATACGCAGTATTTT
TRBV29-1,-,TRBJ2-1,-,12,CSVGQGGNEQFF,TGCAGCGTTGGGCAGGGCGGTAATGAGCAGTTCTTC
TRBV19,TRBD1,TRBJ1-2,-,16,CATYPSPGQPDVGYTF,TGTGCCACCTACCCCTCCCCGGGACAGCCAGACGTGGGCTACACCTTC
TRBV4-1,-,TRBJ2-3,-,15,CASSPQGLFTDTQYF,TGCGCCAGCAGCCCCCAGGGACTTTTCACAGATACGCAGTATTTT
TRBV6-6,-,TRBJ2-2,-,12,CASSSGLGELFF,TGTGCCAGCAGTTCAGGGCTCGGGGAGCTGTTTTTT